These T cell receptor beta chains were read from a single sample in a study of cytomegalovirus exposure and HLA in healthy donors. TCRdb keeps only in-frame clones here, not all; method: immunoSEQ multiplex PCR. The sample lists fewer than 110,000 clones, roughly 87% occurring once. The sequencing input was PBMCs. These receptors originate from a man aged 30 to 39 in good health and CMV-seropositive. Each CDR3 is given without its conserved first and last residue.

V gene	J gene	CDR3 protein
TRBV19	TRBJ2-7	ASIILARYEQY
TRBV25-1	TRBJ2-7	ASSGSGGYEQY
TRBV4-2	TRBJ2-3	ASSQTTSGGDADTQY
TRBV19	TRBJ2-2	ASSQGHTGELF
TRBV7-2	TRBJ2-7	ASSLNRGVYEQY
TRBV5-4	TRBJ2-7	ASSLGEAGGQTYEQY
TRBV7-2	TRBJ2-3	ASSSGLAGGVSAQY
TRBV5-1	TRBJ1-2	ASSSGDRQDRYT
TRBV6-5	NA	ASSWTGTPSEQY
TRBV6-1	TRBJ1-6	ASSAKTGPYNSPLH
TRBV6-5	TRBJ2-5	ASSYSPDRQETQY
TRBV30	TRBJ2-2	AWRVAENTGELF
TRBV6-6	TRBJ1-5	ASSYKWGVHQPQH
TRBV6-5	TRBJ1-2	ASSLQGARNYGYT
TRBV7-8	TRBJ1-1	ASSFYRGPEAF